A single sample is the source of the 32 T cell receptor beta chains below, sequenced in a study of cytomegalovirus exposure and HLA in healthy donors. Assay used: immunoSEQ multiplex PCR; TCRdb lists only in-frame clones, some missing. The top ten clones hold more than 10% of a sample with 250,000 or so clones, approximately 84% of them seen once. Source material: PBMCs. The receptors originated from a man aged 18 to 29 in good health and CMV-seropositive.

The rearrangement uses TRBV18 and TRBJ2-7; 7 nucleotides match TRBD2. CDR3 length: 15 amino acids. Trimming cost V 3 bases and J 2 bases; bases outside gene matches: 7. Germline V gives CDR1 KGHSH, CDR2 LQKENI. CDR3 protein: CASSPEGGDPYEQYF. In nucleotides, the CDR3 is TGTGCCAGCTCACCCGAGGGAGGGGACCCCTACGAGCAGTACTTC. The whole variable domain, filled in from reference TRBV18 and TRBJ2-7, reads NAGVMQNPRHLVRRRGQEARLRCSPMKGHSHVYWYRQLPEEGLKFMVYLQKENIIDESGMPKERFSAEFPKEGPSILRIQQVVRGDSAAYFCASSPEGGDPYEQYFGPGTRLTVT.

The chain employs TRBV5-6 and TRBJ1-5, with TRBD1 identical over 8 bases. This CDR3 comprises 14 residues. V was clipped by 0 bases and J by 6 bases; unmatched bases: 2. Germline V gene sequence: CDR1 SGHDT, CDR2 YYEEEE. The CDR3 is CASSLGQGSQPQHF. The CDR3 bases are TGTGCCAGCAGCTTGGGACAGGGGAGTCAGCCCCAGCATTTT.

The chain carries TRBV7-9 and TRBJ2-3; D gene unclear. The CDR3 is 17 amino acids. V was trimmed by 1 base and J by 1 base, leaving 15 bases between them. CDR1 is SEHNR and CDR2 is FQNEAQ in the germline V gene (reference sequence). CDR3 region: CASSLGALAWGTDTQYF. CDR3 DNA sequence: TGTGCCAGCAGCTTAGGGGCCCTCGCGTGGGGCACAGATACGCAGTATTTT.

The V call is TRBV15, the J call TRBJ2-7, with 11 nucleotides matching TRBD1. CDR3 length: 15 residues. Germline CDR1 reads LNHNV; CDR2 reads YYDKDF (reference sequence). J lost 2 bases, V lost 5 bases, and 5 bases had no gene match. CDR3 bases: TGTGCCACCAGCGGAGGGACAGGGGGGACCTACGAGCAGTACTTC. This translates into CATSGGTGGTYEQYF.

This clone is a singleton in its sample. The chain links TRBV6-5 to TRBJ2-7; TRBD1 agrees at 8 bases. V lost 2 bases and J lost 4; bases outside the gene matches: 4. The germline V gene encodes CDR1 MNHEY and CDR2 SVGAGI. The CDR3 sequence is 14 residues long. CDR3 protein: CASSYLGTGYEQYF. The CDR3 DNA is TGTGCCAGCAGTTACCTCGGGACAGGATACGAGCAGTACTTC.

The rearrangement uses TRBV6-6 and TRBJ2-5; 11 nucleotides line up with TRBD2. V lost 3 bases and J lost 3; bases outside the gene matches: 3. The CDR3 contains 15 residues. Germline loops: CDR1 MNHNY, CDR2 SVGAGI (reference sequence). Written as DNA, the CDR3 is TGTGCCAGCAGTTATAGACTAGCGGGAAAAGAGACCCAGTACTTC. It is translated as CASSYRLAGKETQYF.

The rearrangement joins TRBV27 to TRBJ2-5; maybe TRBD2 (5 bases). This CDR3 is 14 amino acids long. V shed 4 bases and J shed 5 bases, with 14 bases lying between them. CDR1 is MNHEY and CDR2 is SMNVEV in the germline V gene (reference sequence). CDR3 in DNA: TGTGCCAGCAGTTCCCTTGGCGGGCGCGAGACCCAGTACTTC. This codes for CASSSLGGRETQYF.

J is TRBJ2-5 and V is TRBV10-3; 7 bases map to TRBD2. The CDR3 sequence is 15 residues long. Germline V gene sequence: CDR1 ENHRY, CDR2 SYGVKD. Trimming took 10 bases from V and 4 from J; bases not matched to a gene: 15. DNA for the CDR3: TGTGCCACCCGAGGGACTATGGGCGGCTTAGAGACCCAGTACTTC. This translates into CATRGTMGGLETQYF.

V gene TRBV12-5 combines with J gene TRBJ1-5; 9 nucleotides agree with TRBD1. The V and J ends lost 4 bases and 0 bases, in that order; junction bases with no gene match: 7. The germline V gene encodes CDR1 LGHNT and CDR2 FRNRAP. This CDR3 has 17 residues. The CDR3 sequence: CASGSGTGTYSNQPQHF. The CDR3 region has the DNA TGTGCTAGTGGTTCCGGGACAGGGACTTATAGCAATCAGCCCCAGCATTTT. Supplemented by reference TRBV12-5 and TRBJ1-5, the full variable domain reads DARVTQTPRHKVTEMGQEVTMRCQPILGHNTVFWYRQTMMQGLELLAYFRNRAPLDDSGMPKDRFSAEMPDATLATLKIQPSEPRDSAVYFCASGSGTGTYSNQPQHFGDGTRLSIL.

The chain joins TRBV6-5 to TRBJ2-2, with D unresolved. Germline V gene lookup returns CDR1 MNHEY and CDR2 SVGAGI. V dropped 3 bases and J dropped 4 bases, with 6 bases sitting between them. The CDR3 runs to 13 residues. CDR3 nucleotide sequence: TGTGCCAGCAGTTATGTGGGCACCGGGGAGCTGTTTTTT. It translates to CASSYVGTGELFF.

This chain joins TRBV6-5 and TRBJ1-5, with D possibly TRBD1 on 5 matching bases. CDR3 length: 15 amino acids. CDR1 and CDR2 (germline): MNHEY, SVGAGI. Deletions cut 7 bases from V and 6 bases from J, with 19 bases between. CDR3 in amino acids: CASKVSRGLGQPQHF. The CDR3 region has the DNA TGTGCCAGCAAAGTTAGTCGGGGCCTCGGTCAGCCCCAGCATTTT.

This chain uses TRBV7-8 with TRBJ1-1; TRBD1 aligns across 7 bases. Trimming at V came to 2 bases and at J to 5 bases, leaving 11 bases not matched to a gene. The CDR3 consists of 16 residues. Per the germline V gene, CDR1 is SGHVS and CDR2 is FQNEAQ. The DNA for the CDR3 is TGTGCCAGCAGCTTATATGGCAGGGGGACACCGACTGAAGCTTTCTTT. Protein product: CASSLYGRGTPTEAFF.

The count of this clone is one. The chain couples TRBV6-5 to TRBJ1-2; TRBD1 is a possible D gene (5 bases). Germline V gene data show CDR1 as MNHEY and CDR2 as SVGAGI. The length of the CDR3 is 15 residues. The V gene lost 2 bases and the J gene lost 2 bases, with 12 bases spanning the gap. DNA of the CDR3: TGTGCCAGCAGTTACGGGACCGACGGGAACTATGGCTACACCTTC. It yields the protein CASSYGTDGNYGYTF.

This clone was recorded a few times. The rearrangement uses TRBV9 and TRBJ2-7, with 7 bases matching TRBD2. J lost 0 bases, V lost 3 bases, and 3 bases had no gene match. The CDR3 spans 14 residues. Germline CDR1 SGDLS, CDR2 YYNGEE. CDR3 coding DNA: TGTGCCAGCAGCGGACTAGCCAACTCCTACGAGCAGTACTTC. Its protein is CASSGLANSYEQYF.

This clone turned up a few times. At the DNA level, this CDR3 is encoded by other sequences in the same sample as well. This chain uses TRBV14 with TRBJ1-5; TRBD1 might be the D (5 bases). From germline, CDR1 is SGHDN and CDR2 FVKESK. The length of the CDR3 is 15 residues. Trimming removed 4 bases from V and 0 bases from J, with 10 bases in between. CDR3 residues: CASSRGVSSNQPQHF. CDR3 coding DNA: TGTGCCAGCAGCCGAGGGGTCAGTAGCAATCAGCCCCAGCATTTT.

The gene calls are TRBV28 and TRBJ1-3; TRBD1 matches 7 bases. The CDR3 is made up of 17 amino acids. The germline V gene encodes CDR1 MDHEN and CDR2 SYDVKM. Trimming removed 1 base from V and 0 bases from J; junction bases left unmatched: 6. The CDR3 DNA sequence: TGTGCCAGCAGTTTATTAACAGGGGACGACTCTGGAAACACCATATATTTT. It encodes CASSLLTGDDSGNTIYF.

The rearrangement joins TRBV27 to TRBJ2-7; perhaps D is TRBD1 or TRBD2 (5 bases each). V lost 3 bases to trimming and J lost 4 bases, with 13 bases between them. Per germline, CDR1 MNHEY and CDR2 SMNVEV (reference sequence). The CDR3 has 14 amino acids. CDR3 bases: TGTGCCAGCAGTTTGGACATGGGGGTGTACGAGCAGTACTTC. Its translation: CASSLDMGVYEQYF.

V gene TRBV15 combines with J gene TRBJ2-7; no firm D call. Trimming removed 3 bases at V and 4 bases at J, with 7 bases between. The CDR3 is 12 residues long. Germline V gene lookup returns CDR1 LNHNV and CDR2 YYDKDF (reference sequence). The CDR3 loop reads CATSRDFYEQYF. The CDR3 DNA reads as TGTGCCACCAGCAGGGATTTTTACGAGCAGTACTTC.

CDR3 DNA: TGCAGCGTTGGGGGGACAGGGGGCGCCGGCTATGGCTACACCTTC. This codes for CSVGGTGGAGYGYTF. The chain has TRBV29-1 and TRBJ1-2; 12 bases align to TRBD1. V dropped 4 bases and J dropped 4; count of bases not matched to a gene: 7. Looked up from germline, CDR1 is SQVTM and CDR2 is ANQGSEA. The CDR3 loop spans 15 amino acids. The whole variable domain, remainder taken from reference TRBV29-1 and TRBJ1-2, is SAVISQKPSRDICQRGTSLTIQCQVDSQVTMMFWYRQQPGQSLTLIATANQGSEATYESGFVIDKFPISRPNLTFSTLTVSNMSPEDSSIYLCSVGGTGGAGYGYTFGSGTRLTVV.

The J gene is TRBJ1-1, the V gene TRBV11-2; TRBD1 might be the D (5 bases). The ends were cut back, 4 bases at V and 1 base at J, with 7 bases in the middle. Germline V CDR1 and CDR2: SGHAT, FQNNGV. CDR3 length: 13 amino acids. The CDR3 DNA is TGTGCCAGCAGCTCGGGACGGAACACTGAAGCTTTCTTT. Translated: CASSSGRNTEAFF.

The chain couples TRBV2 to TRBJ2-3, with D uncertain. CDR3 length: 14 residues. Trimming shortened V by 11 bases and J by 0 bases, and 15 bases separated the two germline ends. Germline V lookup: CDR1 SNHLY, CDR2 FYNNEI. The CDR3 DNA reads TGTGCCTCCGGACCCTTCCTTAGCACAGATACGCAGTATTTT. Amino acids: CASGPFLSTDTQYF.

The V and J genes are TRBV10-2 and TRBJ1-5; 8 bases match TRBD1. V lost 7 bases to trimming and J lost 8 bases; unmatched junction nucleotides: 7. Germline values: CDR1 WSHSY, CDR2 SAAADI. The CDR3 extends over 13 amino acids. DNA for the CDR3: TGCGCCAGCAATTCAGGGGGCGCGAAGCCCCAGCATTTT. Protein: CASNSGGAKPQHF.

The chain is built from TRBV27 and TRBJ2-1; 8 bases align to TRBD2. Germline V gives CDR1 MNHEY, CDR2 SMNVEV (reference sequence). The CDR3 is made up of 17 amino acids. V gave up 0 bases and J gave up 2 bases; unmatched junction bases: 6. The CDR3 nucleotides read TGTGCCAGCAGTTTATCGATGCCTAGCGGGCCCTACAATGAGCAGTTCTTC. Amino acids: CASSLSMPSGPYNEQFF.

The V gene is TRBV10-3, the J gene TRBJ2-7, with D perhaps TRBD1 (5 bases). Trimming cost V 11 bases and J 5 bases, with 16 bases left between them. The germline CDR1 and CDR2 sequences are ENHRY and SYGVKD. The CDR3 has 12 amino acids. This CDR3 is CASKGQGHEQYF. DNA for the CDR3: TGTGCCTCAAAGGGGCAGGGCCACGAGCAGTACTTC.

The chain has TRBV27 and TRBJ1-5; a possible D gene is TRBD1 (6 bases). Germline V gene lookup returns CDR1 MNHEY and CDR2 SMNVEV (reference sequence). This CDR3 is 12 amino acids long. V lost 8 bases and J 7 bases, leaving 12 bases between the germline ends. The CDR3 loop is CASRTVGQPQHF. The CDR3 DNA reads TGTGCCAGCCGGACAGTCGGCCAGCCCCAGCATTTT.

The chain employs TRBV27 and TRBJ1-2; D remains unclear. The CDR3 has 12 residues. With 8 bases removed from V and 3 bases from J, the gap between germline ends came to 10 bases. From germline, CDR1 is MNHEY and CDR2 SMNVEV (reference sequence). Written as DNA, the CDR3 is TGTGCCAGCCGGAGCCTAGACTATGGCTACACCTTC. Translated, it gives CASRSLDYGYTF.

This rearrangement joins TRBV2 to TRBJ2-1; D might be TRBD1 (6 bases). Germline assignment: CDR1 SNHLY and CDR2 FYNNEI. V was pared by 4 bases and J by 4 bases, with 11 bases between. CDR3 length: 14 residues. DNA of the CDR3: TGTGCCAGCAGTGGCGGCAGGGGTTACAATGAGCAGTTCTTC. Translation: CASSGGRGYNEQFF. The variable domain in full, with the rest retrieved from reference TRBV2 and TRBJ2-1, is EPEVTQTPSHQVTQMGQEVILRCVPISNHLYFYWYRQILGQKVEFLVSFYNNEISEKSEIFDDQFSVERPDGSNFTLKIRSTKLEDSAMYFCASSGGRGYNEQFFGPGTRLTVL.

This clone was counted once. The DNA for the CDR3 is TGCGCCAGCAGCTTGGGGCTCAGGGGGCGCGGAGACGAGCAGTACTTC. This encodes CASSLGLRGRGDEQYF. The chain couples TRBV5-1 to TRBJ2-7, with TRBD1 identical over 8 bases. Germline V gene lookup returns CDR1 SGHRS and CDR2 YFSETQ. The CDR3 covers 16 residues. V lost 0 bases to trimming and J lost 5 bases; unmatched junction nucleotides: 10.

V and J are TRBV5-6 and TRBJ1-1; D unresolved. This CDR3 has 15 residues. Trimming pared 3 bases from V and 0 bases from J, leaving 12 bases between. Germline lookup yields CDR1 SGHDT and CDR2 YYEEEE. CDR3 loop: CASSSLGYMNTEAFF. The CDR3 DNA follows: TGTGCCAGCAGCTCTCTCGGATACATGAACACTGAAGCTTTCTTT.

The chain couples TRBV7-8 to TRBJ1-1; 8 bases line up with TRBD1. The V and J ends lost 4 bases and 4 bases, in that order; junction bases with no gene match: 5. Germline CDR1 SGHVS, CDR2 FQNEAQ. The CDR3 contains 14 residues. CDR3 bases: TGTGCCAGCAGCTCCCAACAGGGGGTCACTGAAGCTTTCTTT. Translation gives CASSSQQGVTEAFF.

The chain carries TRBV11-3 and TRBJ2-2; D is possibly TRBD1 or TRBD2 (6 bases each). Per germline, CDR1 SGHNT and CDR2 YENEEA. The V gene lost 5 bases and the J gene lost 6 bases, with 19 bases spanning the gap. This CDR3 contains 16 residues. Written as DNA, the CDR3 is TGTGCCAGCAGCCCCAGCTGGGGGGCTGGAGCCGGGGAGCTGTTTTTT. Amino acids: CASSPSWGAGAGELFF.

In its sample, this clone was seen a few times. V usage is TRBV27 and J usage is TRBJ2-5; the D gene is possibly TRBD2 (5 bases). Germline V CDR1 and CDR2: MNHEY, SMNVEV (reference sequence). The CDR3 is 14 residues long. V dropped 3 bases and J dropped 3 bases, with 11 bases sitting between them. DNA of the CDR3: TGTGCCAGCAGTTTGTCTAGCCCTGAAGAGACCCAGTACTTC. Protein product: CASSLSSPEETQYF.